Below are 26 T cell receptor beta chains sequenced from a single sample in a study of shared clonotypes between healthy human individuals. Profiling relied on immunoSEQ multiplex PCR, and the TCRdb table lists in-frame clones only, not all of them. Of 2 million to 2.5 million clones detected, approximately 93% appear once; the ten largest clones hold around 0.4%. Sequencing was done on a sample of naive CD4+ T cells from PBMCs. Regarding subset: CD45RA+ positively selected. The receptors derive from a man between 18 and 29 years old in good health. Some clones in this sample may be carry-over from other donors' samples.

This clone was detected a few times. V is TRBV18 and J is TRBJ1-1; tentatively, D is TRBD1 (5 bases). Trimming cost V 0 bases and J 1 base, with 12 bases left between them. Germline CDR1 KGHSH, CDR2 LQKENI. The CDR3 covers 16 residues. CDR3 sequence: CASSPPNTGTNTEAFF. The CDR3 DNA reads TGTGCCAGCTCACCACCAAATACAGGTACGAACACTGAAGCTTTCTTT.

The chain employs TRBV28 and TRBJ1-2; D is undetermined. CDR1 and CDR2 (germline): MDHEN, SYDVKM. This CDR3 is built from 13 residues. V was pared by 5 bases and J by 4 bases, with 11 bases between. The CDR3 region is CASSPVQFYGYTF. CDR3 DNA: TGTGCCAGCAGTCCGGTACAGTTCTATGGCTACACCTTC.

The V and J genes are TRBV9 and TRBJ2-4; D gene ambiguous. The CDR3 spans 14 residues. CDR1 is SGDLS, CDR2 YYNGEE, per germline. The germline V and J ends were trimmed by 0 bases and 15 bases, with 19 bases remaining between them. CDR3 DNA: TGTGCCAGCAGCGTAGTAATGGTGGCAGCAAGGCGGTACTTC. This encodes CASSVVMVAARRYF.

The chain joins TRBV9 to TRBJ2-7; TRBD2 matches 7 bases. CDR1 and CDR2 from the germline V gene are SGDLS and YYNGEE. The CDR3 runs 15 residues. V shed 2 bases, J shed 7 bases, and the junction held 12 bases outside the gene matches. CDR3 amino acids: CASSVEPGREREQYF. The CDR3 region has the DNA TGTGCCAGCAGCGTGGAGCCGGGGAGGGAGCGAGAGCAGTACTTC.

CDR3 in amino acids: CASSEAFLRIYNEQFF. CDR3 nucleotides: TGTGCCAGCAGTGAAGCCTTTTTGAGGATTTACAATGAGCAGTTCTTC. This chain links TRBV6-1 with TRBJ2-1, with D uncertain. Trimming cost V 0 bases and J 4 bases, with 13 bases left between them. Germline V gene sequence: CDR1 MNHNS, CDR2 SASEGT. The CDR3 loop spans 16 amino acids.

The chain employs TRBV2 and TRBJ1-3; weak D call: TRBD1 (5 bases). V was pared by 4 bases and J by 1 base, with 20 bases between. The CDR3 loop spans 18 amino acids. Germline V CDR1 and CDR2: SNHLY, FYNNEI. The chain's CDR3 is CASSGGSLSLTSGNTIYF. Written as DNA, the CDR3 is TGTGCCAGCAGTGGGGGGAGTCTAAGTTTGACATCTGGAAACACCATATATTTT.

CDR3 residues: CASSGKNTGPESNQPQHF. The CDR3 DNA is TGTGCCAGCAGCGGAAAGAATACGGGCCCTGAGAGCAATCAGCCCCAGCATTTT. The genes are TRBV7-2 and TRBJ1-5, with D unresolved. The germline V and J ends were trimmed by 5 bases and 1 base, with 21 bases remaining between them. The germline CDR1 and CDR2 sequences are SGHTA and FQGNSA. The CDR3 sequence is 18 residues long. Variable domain in full (rest from reference TRBV7-2 and TRBJ1-5): GAGVSQSPSNKVTEKGKDVELRCDPISGHTALYWYRQSLGQGLEFLIYFQGNSAPDKSGLPSDRFSAERTGGSVSTLTIQRTQQEDSAVYLCASSGKNTGPESNQPQHFGDGTRLSIL.

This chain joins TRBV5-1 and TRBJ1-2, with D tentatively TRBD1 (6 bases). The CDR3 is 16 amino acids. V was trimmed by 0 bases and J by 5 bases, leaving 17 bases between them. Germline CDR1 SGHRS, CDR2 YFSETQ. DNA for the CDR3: TGCGCCAGCAGCTTGGCGGTACCAGGGGTCCTATATGGCTACACCTTC. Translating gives CASSLAVPGVLYGYTF.

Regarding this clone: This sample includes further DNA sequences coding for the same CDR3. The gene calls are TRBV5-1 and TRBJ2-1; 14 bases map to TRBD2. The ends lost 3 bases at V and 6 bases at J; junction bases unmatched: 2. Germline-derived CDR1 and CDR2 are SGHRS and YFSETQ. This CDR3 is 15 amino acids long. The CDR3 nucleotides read TGCGCCAGCAGCTCCGGACTAGCGGGAGGCAATGAGCAGTTCTTC. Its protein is CASSSGLAGGNEQFF.

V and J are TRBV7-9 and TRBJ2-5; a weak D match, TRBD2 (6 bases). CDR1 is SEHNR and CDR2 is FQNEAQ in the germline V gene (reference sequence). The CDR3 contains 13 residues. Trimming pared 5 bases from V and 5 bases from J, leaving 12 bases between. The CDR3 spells CASSGRFRETQYF. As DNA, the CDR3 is TGTGCCAGCAGCGGGAGGTTCCGGGAGACCCAGTACTTC. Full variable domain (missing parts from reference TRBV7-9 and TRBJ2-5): DTGVSQNPRHKITKRGQNVTFRCDPISEHNRLYWYRQTLGQGPEFLTYFQNEAQLEKSRLLSDRFSAERPKGSFSTLEIQRTEQGDSAMYLCASSGRFRETQYFGPGTRLLVL.

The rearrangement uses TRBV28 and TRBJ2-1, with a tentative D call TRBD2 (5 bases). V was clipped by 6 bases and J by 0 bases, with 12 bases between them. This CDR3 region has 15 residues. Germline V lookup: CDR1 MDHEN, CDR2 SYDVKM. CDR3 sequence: CASRYRDSSYNEQFF. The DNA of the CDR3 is TGTGCCAGCAGGTACCGGGATAGCTCCTACAATGAGCAGTTCTTC. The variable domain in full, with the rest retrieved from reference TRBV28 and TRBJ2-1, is DVKVTQSSRYLVKRTGEKVFLECVQDMDHENMFWYRQDPGLGLRLIYFSYDVKMKEKGDIPEGYSVSREKKERFSLILESASTNQTSMYLCASRYRDSSYNEQFFGPGTRLTVL.

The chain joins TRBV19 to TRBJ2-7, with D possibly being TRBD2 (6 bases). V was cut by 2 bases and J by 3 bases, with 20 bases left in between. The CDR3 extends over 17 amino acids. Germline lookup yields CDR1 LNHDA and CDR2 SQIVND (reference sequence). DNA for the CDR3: TGTGCCAGTAGTATATCCCACGGGCAGGGAGGATACTACGAGCAGTACTTC. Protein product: CASSISHGQGGYYEQYF.

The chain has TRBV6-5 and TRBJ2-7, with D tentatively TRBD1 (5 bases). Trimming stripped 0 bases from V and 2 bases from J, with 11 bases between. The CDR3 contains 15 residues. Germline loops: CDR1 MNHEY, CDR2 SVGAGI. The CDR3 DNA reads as TGTGCCAGCAGTTACTCGACAGTCGGCCCCTACGAGCAGTACTTC. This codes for CASSYSTVGPYEQYF.

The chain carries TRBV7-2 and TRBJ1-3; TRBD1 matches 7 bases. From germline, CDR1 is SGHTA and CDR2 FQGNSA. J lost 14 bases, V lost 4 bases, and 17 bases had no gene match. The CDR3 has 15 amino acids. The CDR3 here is CASSSQKDRSSPLYF. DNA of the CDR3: TGTGCCAGCAGCTCCCAAAAGGACAGGTCGTCCCCCCTATATTTT.

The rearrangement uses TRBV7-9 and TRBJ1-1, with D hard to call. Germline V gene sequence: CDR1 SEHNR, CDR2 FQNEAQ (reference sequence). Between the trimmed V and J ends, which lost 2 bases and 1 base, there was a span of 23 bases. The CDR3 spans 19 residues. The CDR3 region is CASSLPYLMELQKNTEAFF. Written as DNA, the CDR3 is TGTGCCAGCAGCTTACCCTATCTTATGGAACTCCAGAAGAACACTGAAGCTTTCTTT.

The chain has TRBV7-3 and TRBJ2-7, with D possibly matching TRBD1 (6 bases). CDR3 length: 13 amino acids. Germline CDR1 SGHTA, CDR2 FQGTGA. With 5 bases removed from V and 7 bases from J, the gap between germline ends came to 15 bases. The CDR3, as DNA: TGTGCCAGCAGCCCAGGGGCGGTGGGAGAGCAGTACTTC. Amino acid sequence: CASSPGAVGEQYF.

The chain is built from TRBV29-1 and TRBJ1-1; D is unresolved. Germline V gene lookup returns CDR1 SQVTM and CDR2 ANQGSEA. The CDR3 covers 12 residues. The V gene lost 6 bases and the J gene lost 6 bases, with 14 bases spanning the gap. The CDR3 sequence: CSVQNGGAEAFF. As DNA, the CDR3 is TGCAGCGTGCAAAATGGCGGAGCTGAAGCTTTCTTT.

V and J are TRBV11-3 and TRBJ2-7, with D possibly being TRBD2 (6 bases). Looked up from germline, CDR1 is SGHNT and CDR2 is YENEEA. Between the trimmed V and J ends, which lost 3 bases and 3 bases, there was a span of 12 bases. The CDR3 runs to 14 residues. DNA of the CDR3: TGTGCCAGCAGCTTGGGGGGTGCGCTCTACGAGCAGTACTTC. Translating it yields CASSLGGALYEQYF.

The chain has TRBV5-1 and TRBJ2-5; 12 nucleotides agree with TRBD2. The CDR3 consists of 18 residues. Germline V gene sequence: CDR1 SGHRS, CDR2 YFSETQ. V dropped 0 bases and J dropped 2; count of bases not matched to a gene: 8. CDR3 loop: CASSLAELAGGMQETQYF. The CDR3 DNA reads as TGCGCCAGCAGCTTGGCCGAGCTAGCGGGAGGGATGCAAGAGACCCAGTACTTC. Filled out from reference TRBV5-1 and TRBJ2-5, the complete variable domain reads KAGVTQTPRYLIKTRGQQVTLSCSPISGHRSVSWYQQTPGQGLQFLFEYFSETQRNKGNFPGRFSGRQFSNSRSEMNVSTLELGDSALYLCASSLAELAGGMQETQYFGPGTRLLVL.

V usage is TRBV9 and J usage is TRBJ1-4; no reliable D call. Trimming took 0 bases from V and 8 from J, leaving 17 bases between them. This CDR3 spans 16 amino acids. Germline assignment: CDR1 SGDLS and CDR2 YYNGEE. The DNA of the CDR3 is TGTGCCAGCAGCGTAGGAGTGGGAGGTGGCCAGGAAAAACTGTTTTTT. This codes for CASSVGVGGGQEKLFF.

In DNA, the CDR3 is TGTGCCAGCAGGGAACGGACAGGGAGCACTGAAGCTTTCTTT. Its translation is CASRERTGSTEAFF. The J gene is TRBJ1-1, the V gene TRBV14; 8 bases match TRBD1. Germline values: CDR1 SGHDN, CDR2 FVKESK. CDR3 length equals 14 residues. After removal of 6 bases from V and 4 bases from J, the junction contained 7 bases not matched to a gene.

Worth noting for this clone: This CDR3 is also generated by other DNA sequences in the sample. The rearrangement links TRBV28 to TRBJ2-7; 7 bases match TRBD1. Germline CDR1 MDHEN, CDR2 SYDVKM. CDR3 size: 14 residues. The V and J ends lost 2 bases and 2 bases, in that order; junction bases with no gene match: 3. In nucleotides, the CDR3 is TGTGCCAGCAGTTTAAGACAGGGAACCTACGAGCAGTACTTC. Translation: CASSLRQGTYEQYF.

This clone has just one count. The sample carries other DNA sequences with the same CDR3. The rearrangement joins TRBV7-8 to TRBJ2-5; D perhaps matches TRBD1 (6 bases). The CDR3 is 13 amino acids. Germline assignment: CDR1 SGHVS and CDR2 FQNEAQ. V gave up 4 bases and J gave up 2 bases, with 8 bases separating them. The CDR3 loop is CASSSGQQETQYF. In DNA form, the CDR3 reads TGTGCCAGCAGCTCCGGACAGCAAGAGACCCAGTACTTC. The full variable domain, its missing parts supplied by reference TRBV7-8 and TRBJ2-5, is GAGVSQSPRYKVAKRGQDVALRCDPISGHVSLFWYQQALGQGPEFLTYFQNEAQLDKSGLPSDRFFAERPEGSVSTLKIQRTQQEDSAVYLCASSSGQQETQYFGPGTRLLVL.

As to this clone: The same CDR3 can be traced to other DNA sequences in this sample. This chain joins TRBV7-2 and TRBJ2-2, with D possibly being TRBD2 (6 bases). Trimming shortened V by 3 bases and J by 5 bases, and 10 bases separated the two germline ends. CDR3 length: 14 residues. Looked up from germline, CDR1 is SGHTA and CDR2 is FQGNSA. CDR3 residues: CASSLGGGTGELFF. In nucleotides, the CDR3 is TGTGCCAGCAGCTTGGGGGGAGGAACCGGGGAGCTGTTTTTT.

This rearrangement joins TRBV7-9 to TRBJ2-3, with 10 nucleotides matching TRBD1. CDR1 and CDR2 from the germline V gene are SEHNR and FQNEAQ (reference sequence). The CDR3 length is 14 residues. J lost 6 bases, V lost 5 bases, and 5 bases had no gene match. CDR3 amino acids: CASSPGQGVDTQYF. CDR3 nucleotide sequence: TGTGCCAGCAGCCCCGGACAGGGGGTGGATACGCAGTATTTT.

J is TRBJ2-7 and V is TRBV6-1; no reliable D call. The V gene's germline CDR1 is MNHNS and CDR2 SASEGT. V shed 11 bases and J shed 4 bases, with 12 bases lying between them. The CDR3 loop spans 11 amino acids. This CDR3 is CAGGVMYEQYF. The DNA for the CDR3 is TGTGCCGGTGGAGTAATGTACGAGCAGTACTTC.